This T cell receptor beta chain was found in a study of cytomegalovirus exposure and HLA in healthy donors. The PCR made use of 60 Vbeta and 13 Jbeta primers. Measured with immunoSEQ multiplex PCR; TCRdb has only the in-frame clones, and not every one. The table shows roughly 100,000 clones, with about 75% occurring only once. Unmatched junction bases numbered 7, after V lost 4 bases and J lost 6 bases. This CDR3 comprises 15 residues. Looked up from germline, CDR1 is MNHEY and CDR2 is SVGAGI. Sample: PBMCs. V is TRBV6-5 and J is TRBJ2-2; TRBD2 matches at 8 bases. The sequence was collected from a male donor in good health and CMV-seropositive. CDR3 DNA sequence: TGTGCCAGCAGTTTTGGACTAGCCCCCCCCGGGGAGCTGTTTTTT. Its translation: CASSFGLAPPGELFF.